Below are 2 T cell receptor beta chains sequenced from a single sample in a study of blood T cell repertoires in COVID-19. Clones were read by immunoSEQ multiplex PCR, and TCRdb kept only the in-frame ones, dropping some. The repertoire has 62,000 or so clones, 80% to 90% of them found once; the top ten carry more than 2.5%. Sequencing used peripheral blood. Receptor source: a man in his fifties or sixties with acute or convalescent COVID-19.

This chain joins TRBV7-6 and TRBJ1-1, with a tentative D call TRBD1 (5 bases). The germline gives CDR1 SGHVS, CDR2 FNYEAQ. The V and J ends lost 5 bases and 4 bases respectively, with 11 bases between them. This CDR3 is built from 13 residues. This CDR3 is CASSRGGGTEAFF. CDR3 bases: TGTGCCAGCAGCCGCGGGGGGGGCACTGAAGCTTTCTTT.

The CDR3 spells CASSQGLGYTF. CDR3 bases: TGCGCCAGCAGCCAGGGCTTAGGCTACACCTTC. The gene calls are TRBV4-1 and TRBJ1-2; D gene ambiguous. CDR1 is MGHRA and CDR2 is YSYEKL in the germline V gene. This CDR3 comprises 11 residues. V was cut by 3 bases and J by 8 bases, with 7 bases left in between.